This TCR beta chain came from a study of blood T cell repertoires in COVID-19. V was cut by 0 bases and J by 0 bases, with 6 bases left in between. The CDR3 spans 14 residues. CDR1 is SGDLS and CDR2 is YYNGEE in the germline V gene. Clones were sequenced by immunoSEQ multiplex PCR, and TCRdb holds only the in-frame ones, with some missing. The sample shows under 350,000 clones, around nine tenths of them seen only once. The specimen sequenced was PBMCs or T cells enriched from blood (not recorded which). The origin of this receptor is a woman aged 40 to 49 who had recovered from COVID-19. This chain connects TRBV9 to TRBJ2-5; D not certain. CDR3 residues: CASSVGPDQETQYF. CDR3 DNA: TGTGCCAGCAGCGTAGGCCCAGACCAAGAGACCCAGTACTTC. The entire variable domain, with the rest obtained from reference TRBV9 and TRBJ2-5, is as follows: DSGVTQTPKHLITATGQRVTLRCSPRSGDLSVYWYQQSLDQGLQFLIQYYNGEERAKGNILERFSAQQFPDLHSELNLSSLELGDSALYFCASSVGPDQETQYFGPGTRLLVL.